This entry features one T cell receptor beta chain sequence. Primers used in a second PCR of about 6 to 11 cycles were a sample-barcoded 5' primer and a J-beta primer mix. Each cDNA molecule received a tag from a template-switch adaptor that had 12 random nucleotides. Each CDR3 protein gets one entry after TCRdb re-called the 5' RACE reads with MiXCR. The sample lists 1.6 million or so distinct CDR3 sequences, approximately 32% occurring once. V lost 1 base and J lost 6, with 7 bases in between. From germline, CDR1 is LGHDT and CDR2 YNNKEL (reference sequence). The CDR3 covers 12 residues. This sample stems from a study of blood T cells in healthy people across ages.

The sample taken for sequencing was blood. This TCR came from a woman aged 25 to 39 in good health. The chain combines TRBV3-1 with TRBJ2-7; D is uncertain. CDR3 region: CASSQVSREQYF. In DNA, the CDR3 is TGTGCCAGCAGCCAAGTGTCGCGCGAGCAGTACTTC.